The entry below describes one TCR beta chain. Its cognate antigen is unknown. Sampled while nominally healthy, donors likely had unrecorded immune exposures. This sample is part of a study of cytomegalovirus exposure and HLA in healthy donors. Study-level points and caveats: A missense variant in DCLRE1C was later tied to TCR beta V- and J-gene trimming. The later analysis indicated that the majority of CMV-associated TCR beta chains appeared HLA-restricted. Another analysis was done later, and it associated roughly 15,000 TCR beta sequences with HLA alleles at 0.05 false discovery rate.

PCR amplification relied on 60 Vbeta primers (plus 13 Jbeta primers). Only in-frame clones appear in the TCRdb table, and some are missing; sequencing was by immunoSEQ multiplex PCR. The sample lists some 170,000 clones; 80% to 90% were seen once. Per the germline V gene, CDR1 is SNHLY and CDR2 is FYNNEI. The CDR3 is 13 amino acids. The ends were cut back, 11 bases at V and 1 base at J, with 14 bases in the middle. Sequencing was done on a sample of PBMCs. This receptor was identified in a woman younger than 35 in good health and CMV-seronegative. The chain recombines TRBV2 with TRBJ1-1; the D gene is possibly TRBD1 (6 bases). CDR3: CASKTGSNTEAFF. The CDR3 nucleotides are TGTGCCTCAAAGACAGGATCGAACACTGAAGCTTTCTTT.